Below, one T cell receptor (beta chain) is given with its context. This entry is derived from a study of CD8 T cells in Susac syndrome. Sequencing of TCR beta was performed on blood CD8+ T cells and on blood CD4+ T cells. Negative isolation yielded the CD8+ and CD4+ T cells, while FACS enriched the TEMRA cells. Looked up from germline, CDR1 is MNHEY and CDR2 is SMNVEV (reference sequence). V lost 3 bases to trimming and J lost 3 bases, with 6 bases between them. The CDR3 totals 13 residues. The RNA input was 0.5 to 1 ug, and it was reverse transcribed with random hexamers. Across 54 Vbeta and 13 Jbeta, immunoSEQ multiplex PCR amplified TCR beta CDR3. From the immunoSEQ multiplex PCR reads, TCRdb called clonotypes with MiXCR, one entry per CDR3 protein. The table shows fewer than 350,000 distinct CDR3 sequences, with around 89% occurring only once.

Sequenced input: CD8+ T cells from PBMCs. This chain connects TRBV27 to TRBJ2-1; D call uncertain. The receptor was derived from a human donor with multiple sclerosis. The CDR3 protein is CASSFDLYNEQFF. The DNA for the CDR3 is TGTGCCAGCAGTTTCGACCTCTACAATGAGCAGTTCTTC.